This TCR beta chain was sequenced during a study of Tregs in tolerant kidney transplant recipients. The repertoire was sequenced with immunoSEQ multiplex PCR; TCRdb's copy has only in-frame clones and lacks some. The sample spans tens of thousands of clones; the ten largest clones claim approximately 8.1%. Study-wide results and limits: Nucleotide sequences could not be compared across some patients' samples due to primer changes. Biological reproducibility was not directly addressed, but technical replication error appeared minimal.

A note on this clone: Its antigen is undetermined. The observed sequence ends 3 residues before the CDR3 terminus, with the missing tail filled in from the germline J gene.

Trimming shortened V by 7 bases and J by 3 bases, and 13 bases separated the two germline ends. The CDR3 is 13 amino acids. Per germline, CDR1 MNHEY and CDR2 SVGEGT. The sequences come from CD8+ T cells from blood, collected before the transplant. The V call is TRBV6-2 or TRBV6-3, the J call TRBJ2-7; TRBD2 is a possible D gene (6 bases). The receptor was isolated from a human donor who received a combined kidney and bone marrow transplant. The CDR3 is CASTSAGHYEQYF. CDR3 DNA, as far as it was read: TGTGCCAGCACCTCAGCGGGCCACTACGAG.